The clone carrying this T cell receptor (beta chain) showed up many times. Its cognate antigen is unknown. The sample belongs to a study of identical twins. Study-wide points: Potential partial confounding of zero-insertion analyses by invariant MAIT and iNKT cells was noted. Modelling underestimated the level of out-of-frame TCR alpha sharing observed in monozygotic twins. Not following the same donors, the study drew its conclusions from cross-sectional statistical analysis.

Unique molecular identifiers were present on the cDNA, which also gained a universal primer site by template switching. From the 5' RACE reads, TCRdb called clonotypes with MiXCR, one entry per CDR3 protein. The data show around 650,000 distinct CDR3 sequences, roughly 7.2% seen once. This sample also appeared in a second study, on yellow fever vaccine responses in identical twins.

The source of this sequence is a woman younger than 35 in good health. The specimen sequenced was PBMCs.

The CDR3 DNA is TGTGCCAGCAGCCAAGATCAGACCTCCAGGCAGCCCCAGCATTTT. Translating gives CASSQDQTSRQPQHF. The genes are TRBV3-1 and TRBJ1-5; no clear D. CDR3 length: 15 amino acids. CDR1 LGHDT and CDR2 YNNKEL come from the germline V gene (reference sequence). V was cut by 0 bases and J by 7 bases, with 13 bases left in between.